The sequence of this T cell receptor beta chain was determined in a study of molecular identifiers for immune sequencing clone quantification. Across the study: Replicates involved a five-way split of RNA from roughly 18,000 or 92,000 naive CD8 cells, with sequencing of four.

This CDR3 has 15 amino acids. Germline-derived CDR1 and CDR2 are DFQATT and SNEGSKA (reference sequence). V shed 0 bases and J shed 0 bases, with 9 bases lying between them. From the PCR reads, TCRdb called clonotypes with MiXCR, one entry per CDR3 protein. The top ten hold about 0.8% of the sample, which has around 480,000 distinct CDR3 sequences, over 20% seen once. The study's findings and limits: Same-barcode identical TCR molecules could make highly expanded clones look smaller than they are. Reportedly, one cell's Jurkat TCR RNA was detected within 1,100,000 naive CD8 cells.

As regards this clonotype: Its specificity is unknown.

The TCR was taken from a human donor in good health. Some libraries in this study had Jurkat cell RNA spiked in. This rearrangement joins TRBV20-1 to TRBJ2-4; D is unresolved. The specimen sequenced was naive CD8+ T cells from blood, with Jurkat cell RNA spiked in. Subset in this sample: FACS-sorted CD8+CD4-CCR7+CD45RA+ naive T cells. The CDR3 here is CSARDNLLAKNIQYF. CDR3 bases: TGCAGTGCTAGAGATAACCTACTAGCCAAAAACATTCAGTACTTC.